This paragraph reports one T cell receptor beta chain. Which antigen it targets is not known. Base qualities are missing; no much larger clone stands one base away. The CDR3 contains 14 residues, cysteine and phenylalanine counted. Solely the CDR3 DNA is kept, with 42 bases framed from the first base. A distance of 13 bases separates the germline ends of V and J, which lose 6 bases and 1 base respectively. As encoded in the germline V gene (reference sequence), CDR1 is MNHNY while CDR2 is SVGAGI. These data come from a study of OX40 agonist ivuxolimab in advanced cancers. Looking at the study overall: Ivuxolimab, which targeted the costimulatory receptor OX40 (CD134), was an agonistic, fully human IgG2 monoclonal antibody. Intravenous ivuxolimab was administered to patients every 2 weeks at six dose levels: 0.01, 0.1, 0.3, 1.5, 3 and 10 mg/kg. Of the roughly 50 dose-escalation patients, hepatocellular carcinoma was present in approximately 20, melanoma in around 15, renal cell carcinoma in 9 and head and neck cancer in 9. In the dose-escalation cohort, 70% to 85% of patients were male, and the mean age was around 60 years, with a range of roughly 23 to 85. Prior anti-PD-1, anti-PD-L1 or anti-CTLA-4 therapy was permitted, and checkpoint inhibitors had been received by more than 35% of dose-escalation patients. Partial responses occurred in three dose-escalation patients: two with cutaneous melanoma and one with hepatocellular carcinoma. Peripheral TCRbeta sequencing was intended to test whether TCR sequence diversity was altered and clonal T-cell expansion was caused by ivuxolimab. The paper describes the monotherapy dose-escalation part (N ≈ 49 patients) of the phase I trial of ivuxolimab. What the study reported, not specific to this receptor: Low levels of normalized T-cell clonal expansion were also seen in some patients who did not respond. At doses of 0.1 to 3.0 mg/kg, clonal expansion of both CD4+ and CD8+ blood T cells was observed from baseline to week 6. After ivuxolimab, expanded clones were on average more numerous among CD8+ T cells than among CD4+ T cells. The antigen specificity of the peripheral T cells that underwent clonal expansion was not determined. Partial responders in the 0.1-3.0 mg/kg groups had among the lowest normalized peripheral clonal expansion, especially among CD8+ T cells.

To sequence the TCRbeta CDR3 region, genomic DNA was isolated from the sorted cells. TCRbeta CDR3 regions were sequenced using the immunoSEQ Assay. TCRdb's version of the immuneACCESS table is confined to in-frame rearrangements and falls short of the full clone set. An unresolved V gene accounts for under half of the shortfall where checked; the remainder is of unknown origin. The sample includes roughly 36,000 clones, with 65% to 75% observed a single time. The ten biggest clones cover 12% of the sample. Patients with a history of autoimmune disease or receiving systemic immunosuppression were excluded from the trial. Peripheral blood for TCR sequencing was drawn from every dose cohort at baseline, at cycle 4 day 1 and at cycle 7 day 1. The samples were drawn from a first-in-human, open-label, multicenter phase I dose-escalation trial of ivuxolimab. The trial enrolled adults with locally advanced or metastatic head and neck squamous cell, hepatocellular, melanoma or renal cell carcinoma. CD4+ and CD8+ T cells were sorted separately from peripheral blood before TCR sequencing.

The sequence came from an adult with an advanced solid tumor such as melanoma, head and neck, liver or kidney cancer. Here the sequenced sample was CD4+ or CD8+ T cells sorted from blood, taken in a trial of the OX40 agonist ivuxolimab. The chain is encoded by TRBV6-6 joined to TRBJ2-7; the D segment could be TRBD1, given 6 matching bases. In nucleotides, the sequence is TGTGCCAGCAGCTCCGGGACACATTCCTACGAGCAGTACTTC. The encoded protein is CASSSGTHSYEQYF.